This note documents a single T cell receptor beta chain sequence. These data are taken from a study of blood T cell repertoires in COVID-19. Study at large: Acute and convalescent COVID-19 samples came from the United States, Italy and Spain. Nucleic acid was either cDNA or gDNA, and it came from T cells, B-cell-depleted T cells, or PBMCs.

Germline V gene data show CDR1 as KGHDR and CDR2 as SFDVKD. The CDR3 extends over 16 amino acids. V was clipped by 3 bases and J by 0 bases; unmatched bases: 3. In the study's own analysis: Cell counts per sample came from amplifying reference gene primers. Method: immunoSEQ multiplex PCR; TCRdb's copy keeps in-frame clones and lacks some. That table is the source of V, J and clone size, and D and trimming were worked out from the DNA. The table has roughly 81,000 clones, approximately 86% seen once. The clonotype originates from a man between 35 and 55 years old with acute or convalescent COVID-19. The chain couples TRBV24-1 to TRBJ2-1, with TRBD1 matching 8 bases. Sequences were obtained from peripheral blood. CDR3 residues: CATSDRTGSSYNEQFF. The DNA for the CDR3 is TGTGCCACCAGTGATCGGACAGGGAGCTCCTACAATGAGCAGTTCTTC.